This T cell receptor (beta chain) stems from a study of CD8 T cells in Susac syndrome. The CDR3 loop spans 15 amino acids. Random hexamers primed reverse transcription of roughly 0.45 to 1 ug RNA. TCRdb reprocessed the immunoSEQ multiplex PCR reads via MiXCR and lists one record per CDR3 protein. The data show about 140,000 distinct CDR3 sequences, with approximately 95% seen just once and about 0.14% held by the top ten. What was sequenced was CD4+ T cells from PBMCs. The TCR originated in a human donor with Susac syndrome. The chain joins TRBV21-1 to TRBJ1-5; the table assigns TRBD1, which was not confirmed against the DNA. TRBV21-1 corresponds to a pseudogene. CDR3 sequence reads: CASICGAASHQPQHF. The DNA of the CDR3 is TGTGCCAGCATCTGCGGGGCGGCCAGCCATCAGCCCCAGCATTTT.